The rows below give T cell receptor beta chains drawn from one sample of a study of cytomegalovirus exposure and HLA in healthy donors. Assay used: immunoSEQ multiplex PCR; TCRdb lists only in-frame clones, some missing. Its table records 70,000 to 75,000 clones. Sequencing used PBMCs. The receptors come from a female donor in good health and CMV-seropositive. Both conserved end residues are part of each CDR3. Each record gives: D gene, V gene, J gene, CDR3 DNA, CDR3 protein. The D gene is left open where the match is weak.

d_gene: NA
v_gene: TRBV4-1
j_gene: TRBJ1-6
CDR3nt: TGCGCCAGCAGCCAAGATCGTGGTTTTAGAAATTCACCCCTCCACTTT
CDR3aa: CASSQDRGFRNSPLHF

d_gene: TRBD1
v_gene: TRBV4-1
j_gene: TRBJ2-7
CDR3nt: TGCGCCAGCAGCAGTCGCCAGGGGGCCCCCTACGAGCAGTACTTC
CDR3aa: CASSSRQGAPYEQYF

d_gene: NA
v_gene: TRBV29-1
j_gene: TRBJ2-7
CDR3nt: TGCAGCGTTGAAAGGTTGACAGGCCGAGTATACGAGCAGTACTTC
CDR3aa: CSVERLTGRVYEQYF

d_gene: TRBD1
v_gene: TRBV28
j_gene: TRBJ1-1
CDR3nt: TGTGCCAGCAGTTTACCGGGACAGGGGAACACTGAAGCTTTCTTT
CDR3aa: CASSLPGQGNTEAFF

d_gene: TRBD2
v_gene: TRBV9
j_gene: TRBJ2-3
CDR3nt: TGTGCCAGCAGCGTTTATGGGACTAGGTCCACAGATACGCAGTATTTT
CDR3aa: CASSVYGTRSTDTQYF

d_gene: NA
v_gene: TRBV7-9
j_gene: TRBJ2-7
CDR3nt: TGTGCCAGCAGGCCGCCGGGACAATCCTACGAGCAGTACTTC
CDR3aa: CASRPPGQSYEQYF

d_gene: NA
v_gene: TRBV6-5
j_gene: TRBJ1-1
CDR3nt: TGTGCCAGCGCAGGGGTCATGAACACTGAAGCTTTCTTT
CDR3aa: CASAGVMNTEAFF

d_gene: NA
v_gene: TRBV9
j_gene: TRBJ2-2
CDR3nt: TGTGCCAGCAGCCGGGTGGGAGGCGGCACCGGGGAGCTGTTTTTT
CDR3aa: CASSRVGGGTGELFF

d_gene: TRBD2
v_gene: TRBV25-1
j_gene: TRBJ2-3
CDR3nt: TGTGCCAGCAGTAGTTTGGGACTAGCGGTTCGAACAGATACGCAGTATTTT
CDR3aa: CASSSLGLAVRTDTQYF

d_gene: TRBD1
v_gene: TRBV15
j_gene: TRBJ2-5
CDR3nt: TGTGCCACCAGCAGAGTTGGACAGGGAGTAGTAGAAGAGACCCAGTACTTC
CDR3aa: CATSRVGQGVVEETQYF

d_gene: NA
v_gene: TRBV4-1
j_gene: TRBJ2-4
CDR3nt: TGCGCCAGCAGCCCCCCCGGGTCTGGGGCGCTAGCCAAAAACATTCAGTACTTC
CDR3aa: CASSPPGSGALAKNIQYF

d_gene: TRBD1
v_gene: TRBV25-1
j_gene: TRBJ1-5
CDR3nt: TGTGCCAGCAGTCTCTCGACAGGGGAAAGCAATCAGCCCCAGCATTTT
CDR3aa: CASSLSTGESNQPQHF

d_gene: TRBD1
v_gene: TRBV7-3
j_gene: TRBJ2-1
CDR3nt: TGTGCCAGCAGCTCTGGACAGGGATCGGATGAGCAGTTCTTC
CDR3aa: CASSSGQGSDEQFF

d_gene: NA
v_gene: TRBV10-1
j_gene: TRBJ2-7
CDR3nt: TGCGCCCCCTCACCCCCGCGCAACCGGTTGTGGCAGTACTTC
CDR3aa: CAPSPPRNRLWQYF

d_gene: NA
v_gene: TRBV11-2
j_gene: TRBJ2-5
CDR3nt: TGTGCCAGCAGCTATACTAGCAGCCAAGAGACCCAGTACTTC
CDR3aa: CASSYTSSQETQYF

d_gene: TRBD1
v_gene: TRBV18
j_gene: TRBJ1-1
CDR3nt: TGTGCCAGCTCACTCAACAGGGGACGTGTGACTGAAGCTTTCTTT
CDR3aa: CASSLNRGRVTEAFF

d_gene: TRBD2
v_gene: TRBV4-2
j_gene: TRBJ2-5
CDR3nt: TGTGCCAGCAGCCAAGATCACGGGAGGGTTGAGACCCAGTACTTC
CDR3aa: CASSQDHGRVETQYF

d_gene: NA
v_gene: TRBV7-9
j_gene: TRBJ2-2
CDR3nt: TGTGCCAGCAGCTTGGCAGGGAACACCGGGGAGCTGTTTTTT
CDR3aa: CASSLAGNTGELFF

d_gene: TRBD1
v_gene: TRBV5-1
j_gene: TRBJ1-1
CDR3nt: TGCGCCAGCAGCTTGGGACAGGGGGGGCACACTGAAGCTTTCTTT
CDR3aa: CASSLGQGGHTEAFF

d_gene: TRBD1
v_gene: TRBV18
j_gene: TRBJ1-4
CDR3nt: TGTGCCAGCCGACAGGGTACCGATGAAAAACTGTTTTTT
CDR3aa: CASRQGTDEKLFF

d_gene: TRBD2
v_gene: TRBV4-2
j_gene: TRBJ2-7
CDR3nt: TGTGCCAGCAGCCAAGTTTCTAGCGGGAGGTTCGAGCAGTACTTC
CDR3aa: CASSQVSSGRFEQYF

d_gene: TRBD1
v_gene: TRBV12-5
j_gene: TRBJ2-2
CDR3nt: TGTGCTAGTGGTTTGCCTAGACAGGGCACCGGGGAGCTGTTTTTT
CDR3aa: CASGLPRQGTGELFF

d_gene: NA
v_gene: TRBV6-5
j_gene: TRBJ2-7
CDR3nt: TGTGCCAGCAGTGTTTTCGCTAGTTTTACCTACGAGCAGTACTTC
CDR3aa: CASSVFASFTYEQYF

d_gene: TRBD2
v_gene: TRBV5-1
j_gene: TRBJ2-7
CDR3nt: TGCGCCAGCAGCTTGGATGGGGGGGACGAGCAGTACTTC
CDR3aa: CASSLDGGDEQYF

d_gene: NA
v_gene: TRBV4-3
j_gene: TRBJ2-7
CDR3nt: TGCGCCACCCCGGGCTCCTACGAGCAGTACTTC
CDR3aa: CATPGSYEQYF

d_gene: TRBD2
v_gene: TRBV7-6
j_gene: TRBJ2-1
CDR3nt: TGTGCCAGCAGCTCGGAACTAGCGGGGGGGCGACGCAATGAGCAGTTCTTC
CDR3aa: CASSSELAGGRRNEQFF

d_gene: TRBD1
v_gene: TRBV19
j_gene: TRBJ1-2
CDR3nt: TGTGCCAGTAGGCGGACAGGGAATTCTATGGGCTACACCTTC
CDR3aa: CASRRTGNSMGYTF

d_gene: TRBD2
v_gene: TRBV7-9
j_gene: TRBJ2-1
CDR3nt: TGTGCCAGCAGCCCCGGACTAGCGGGAGGGCCGAATGAGCAGTTCTTC
CDR3aa: CASSPGLAGGPNEQFF